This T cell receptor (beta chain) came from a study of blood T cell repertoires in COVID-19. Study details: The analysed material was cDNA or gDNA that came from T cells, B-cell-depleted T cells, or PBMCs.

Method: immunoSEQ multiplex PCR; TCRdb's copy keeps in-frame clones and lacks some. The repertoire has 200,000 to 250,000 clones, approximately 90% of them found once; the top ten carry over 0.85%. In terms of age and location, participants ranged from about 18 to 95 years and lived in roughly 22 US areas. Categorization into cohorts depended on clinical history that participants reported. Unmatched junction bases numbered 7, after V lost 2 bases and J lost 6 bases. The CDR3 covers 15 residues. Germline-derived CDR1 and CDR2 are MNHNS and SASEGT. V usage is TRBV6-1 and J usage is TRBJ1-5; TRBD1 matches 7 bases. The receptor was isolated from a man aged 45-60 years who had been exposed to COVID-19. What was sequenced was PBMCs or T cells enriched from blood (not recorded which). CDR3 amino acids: CASSEHRGYSQPQHF. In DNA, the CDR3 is TGTGCCAGCAGTGAACACAGGGGCTACAGTCAGCCCCAGCATTTT.